This T cell receptor (beta chain) stems from a study of blood T cell repertoires in COVID-19. Here immunoSEQ multiplex PCR was the method, and the copy in TCRdb shows in-frame clones only, minus some. The sample carries about 260,000 clones, around 82% recorded once. Per germline, CDR1 SGHDN and CDR2 FVKESK. The CDR3 has 14 amino acids. V lost 1 base and J lost 3, with 10 bases in between. V is TRBV14 and J is TRBJ2-7; maybe TRBD2 (7 bases). The specimen was peripheral blood. This sequence was found in a woman aged 50 to 65 who had recovered from COVID-19. CDR3 sequence reads: CASSQGGGGYEQYF. The CDR3 DNA follows: TGTGCCAGCAGCCAAGGGGGAGGGGGCTACGAGCAGTACTTC.